This entry features one T cell receptor (beta chain) sequence. Its antigen remains unidentified. The source of the sample is a study of monozygotic twins with inflammatory bowel disease. General study points: No discrimination was achieved between different T cell subtypes. Possibly reflecting limited power, no difference in repertoire similarity was found between concordant and discordant twins. Differences in immunosuppressive treatment may have been a source of added variability in patient repertoires.

Germline values: CDR1 LGHNA, CDR2 YSLEER. This CDR3 comprises 15 residues. Each CDR3 protein gets one entry in TCRdb, which reprocessed the 5' RACE reads and gives no DNA. The repertoire table contains some 400,000 distinct CDR3 sequences. The receptor was derived from a human donor with ulcerative colitis or Crohn's disease, or a healthy co-twin of an affected twin (not recorded which). The V call is TRBV4-3, the J call TRBJ2-1; TCRdb picks TRBD2, but there is no DNA to check that call. Sequencing was performed on blood. CDR3 region: CASSQSSGSWNEQFF.